This TCR beta chain was documented in a study of technical replicates of blood from several donors. Some clones are missing from TCRdb's copy, which holds only in-frame ones; the method was immunoSEQ multiplex PCR. The repertoire includes over 50,000 clones, 85% to 95% of them detected once, and around 4.4% sits in the top ten. Germline CDR1 is SGHRS and CDR2 is YFSETQ. The CDR3 runs 15 residues. V was pared by 0 bases and J by 5 bases, with 5 bases of the junction left unmatched. The sample comprised PBMCs. The chain joins TRBV5-1 to TRBJ1-1; 9 nucleotides match TRBD1. This TCR derives from a human donor in good health. Some clones in this sample may be carry-over from other donors' samples. Written as DNA, the CDR3 is TGCGCCAGCAGCTTGGCCGGGGACAGGGTGACTGAAGCTTTCTTT. It translates to CASSLAGDRVTEAFF.